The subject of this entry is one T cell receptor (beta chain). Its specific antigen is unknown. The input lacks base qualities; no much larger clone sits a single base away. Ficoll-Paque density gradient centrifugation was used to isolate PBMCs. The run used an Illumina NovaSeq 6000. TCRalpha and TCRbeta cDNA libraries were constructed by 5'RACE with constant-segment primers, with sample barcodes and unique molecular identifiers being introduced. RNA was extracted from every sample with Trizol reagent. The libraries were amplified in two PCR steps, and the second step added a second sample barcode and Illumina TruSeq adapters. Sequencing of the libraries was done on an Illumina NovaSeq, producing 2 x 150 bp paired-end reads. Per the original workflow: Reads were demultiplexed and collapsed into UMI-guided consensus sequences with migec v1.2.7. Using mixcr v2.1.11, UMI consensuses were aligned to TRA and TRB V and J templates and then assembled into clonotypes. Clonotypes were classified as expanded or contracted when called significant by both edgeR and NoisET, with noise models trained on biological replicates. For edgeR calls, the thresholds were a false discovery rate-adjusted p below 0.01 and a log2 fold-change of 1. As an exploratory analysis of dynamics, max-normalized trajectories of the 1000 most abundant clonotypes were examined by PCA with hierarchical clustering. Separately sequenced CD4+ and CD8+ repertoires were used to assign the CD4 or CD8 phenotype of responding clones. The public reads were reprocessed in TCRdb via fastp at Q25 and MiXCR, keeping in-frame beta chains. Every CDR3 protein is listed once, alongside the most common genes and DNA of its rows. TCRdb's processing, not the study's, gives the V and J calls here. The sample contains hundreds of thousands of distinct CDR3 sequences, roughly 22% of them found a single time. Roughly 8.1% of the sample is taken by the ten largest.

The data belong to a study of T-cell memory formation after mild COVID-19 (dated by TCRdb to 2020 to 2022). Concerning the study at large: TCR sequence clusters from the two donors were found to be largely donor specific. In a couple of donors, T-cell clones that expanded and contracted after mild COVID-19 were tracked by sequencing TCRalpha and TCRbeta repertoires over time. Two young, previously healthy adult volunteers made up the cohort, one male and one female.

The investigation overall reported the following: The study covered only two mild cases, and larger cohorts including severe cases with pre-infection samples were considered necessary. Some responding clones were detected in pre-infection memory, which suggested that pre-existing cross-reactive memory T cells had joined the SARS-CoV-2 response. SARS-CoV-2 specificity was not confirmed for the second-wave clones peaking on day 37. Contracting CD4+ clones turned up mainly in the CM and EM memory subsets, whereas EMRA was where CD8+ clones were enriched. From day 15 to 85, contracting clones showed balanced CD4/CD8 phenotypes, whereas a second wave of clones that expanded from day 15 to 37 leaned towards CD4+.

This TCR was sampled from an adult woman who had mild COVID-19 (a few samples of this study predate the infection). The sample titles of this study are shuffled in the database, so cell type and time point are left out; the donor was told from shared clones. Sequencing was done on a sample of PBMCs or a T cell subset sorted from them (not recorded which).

Read as DNA, the sequence is TGTGCCAGCAGCCTGGGGCCCGAAGGTGGAGAGACCCAGTACTTC. This translates into CASSLGPEGGETQYF. This sequence uses TRBV7-8 and TRBJ2-5; the D segment could be TRBD1, given 5 matching bases. V loses 5 bases of germline sequence and J loses 4 bases, and the interval between the two ends is 17 bases. The CDR3 contains 15 residues, cysteine and phenylalanine counted. Only CDR3 DNA remains: 45 bases, in frame from the first base. The CDR1 and CDR2 encoded by the germline V gene are SGHVS and FQNEAQ.